This paragraph reports one T cell receptor beta chain. This record belongs to a study of blood T cell repertoires in COVID-19. Overall study: Acute-phase and convalescent COVID-19 samples originated in the United States, Italy and Spain. The analysed material was cDNA or gDNA that came from T cells, B-cell-depleted T cells, or PBMCs.

The CDR3 runs to 17 residues. J lost 0 bases, V lost 0 bases, and 6 bases had no gene match. CDR1 SEHNR and CDR2 FQNEAQ come from the germline V gene (reference sequence). Method: immunoSEQ multiplex PCR; TCRdb's copy keeps in-frame clones and lacks some. Of 30,000 to 45,000 clones listed, roughly 90% are singletons. The chain joins TRBV7-9 to TRBJ1-2, with TRBD1 identical over 8 bases. Sequencing was done on a sample of peripheral blood. The TCR comes from a human donor in a cohort sampled during active COVID-19. CDR3 sequence: CASSLALTGDANYGYTF. The DNA of the CDR3 is TGTGCCAGCAGCTTAGCCTTGACAGGGGATGCTAACTATGGCTACACCTTC.